This T cell receptor (beta chain) was profiled in a study of regulatory T cells in long-lasting Graves disease. Germline V gives CDR1 LGHNT, CDR2 FRNRAP. This CDR3 spans 17 amino acids. After removal of 2 bases from V and 2 bases from J, the junction contained 4 bases not matched to a gene. CDR3 regions were amplified by Arm-PCR using iRepertoire HTBI primers to build TCR beta libraries. TCRdb ran MiXCR on the multiplex PCR reads and lists one entry per CDR3 protein. The sample lists 700,000 or so distinct CDR3 sequences, around 30% occurring once. Time point indicated: persistent/refractory GD, antithyroid drugs over 5 years with positive TRAb. PBMCs provided the RNA from which the TCR library was made. Each of the patients was recruited from an endocrinology department situated in Xi'an, China. Concerning this clonotype itself: Its target is unknown.

Points from the study as a whole: Newly diagnosed patients shared 966 public clonotypes; persistent patients shared 2,500 to 3,000.

This sequence joins TRBV12-5 and TRBJ2-7, with TRBD2 matching over 15 bases. This receptor was obtained from a female donor with Graves disease. The material was peripheral blood mononuclear cells (PBMCs), obtained when the disease was refractory, from a patient treated with antithyroid drugs. The CDR3 bases are TGTGCTAGTGGTTTGCTGGGACTAGCGGGAGGCGCCTACGAGCAGTACTTC. Residues: CASGLLGLAGGAYEQYF.